These 24 T cell receptor beta chains share one sample of origin, sequenced in a study of metastatic and nonmetastatic thyroid tumors. Prior to thyroid surgery, none of the patients had received any treatment. TCRdb reprocessed the PCR reads via MiXCR. The sample lists over 70,000 clones, roughly 18% occurring once. Material: blood. These receptors all stem from a female donor with papillary thyroid cancer or a benign thyroid nodule (not recorded which). Some clones in this sample may be carry-over from other donors' samples.

This rearrangement joins TRBV20-1 to TRBJ2-5; D uncertain. CDR1 DFQATT and CDR2 SNEGSKA come from the germline V gene (reference sequence). The CDR3 spans 11 residues. With 3 bases removed from V and 4 bases from J, the gap between germline ends came to 6 bases. DNA for the CDR3: TGCAGTGCTAGGGACGCAGAGACCCAGTACTTC. Translated: CSARDAETQYF.

This clone was detected many times. CDR3 sequence: CASSLSRIRITEAFF. CDR3 bases: TGTGCCAGCAGCTTGTCAAGGATTCGAATAACTGAAGCTTTCTTT. V is TRBV5-8 and J is TRBJ1-1, with D hard to call. With 1 base removed from V and 5 bases from J, the gap between germline ends came to 15 bases. From germline, CDR1 is SGHTS and CDR2 YDEGEE. The CDR3 sequence is 15 residues long.

This clone has more than one count but fewer than ten. The V call is TRBV6-5, the J call TRBJ2-1; D call uncertain. CDR1 and CDR2 from the germline V gene are MNHEY and SVGAGI. V lost 4 bases to trimming and J lost 10 bases, with 11 bases between them. The length of the CDR3 is 12 residues. CDR3 in amino acids: CASSSRDDEQFF. DNA for the CDR3: TGTGCCAGCAGTTCCCGAGACGACGAGCAGTTCTTC.

This clone was counted at least ten times. This chain uses TRBV4-1 with TRBJ2-3; D not resolved. Germline values: CDR1 MGHRA, CDR2 YSYEKL. CDR3 length: 13 amino acids. The V gene lost 2 bases and the J gene lost 2 bases, with 5 bases spanning the gap. CDR3 in DNA: TGCGCCAGCAGCCAAAAGGCCACAGATACGCAGTATTTT. Translated, it gives CASSQKATDTQYF.

This sequence joins TRBV30 and TRBJ2-7; perhaps TRBD2 as D (7 bases). Between the trimmed V and J ends, which lost 0 bases and 6 bases, there was a span of 12 bases. The CDR3 is 13 amino acids. Germline V gives CDR1 GTSNPN, CDR2 SVGIG (reference sequence). In DNA, the CDR3 is TGTGCCTGGAGTGTATCGCGGGGGCTCGAGCAGTACTTC. Amino acids: CAWSVSRGLEQYF.

Worth noting for this clone: A much larger clone is a single base away; this may be a read error. This rearrangement joins TRBV27 to TRBJ1-6; D is undetermined. CDR1 MNHEY and CDR2 SMNVEV come from the germline V gene (reference sequence). The CDR3 is made up of 13 amino acids. CDR3 coding DNA: TGTGCCAGCAGTTTATCGGCAAATTCACCCCTCAACTTT. As protein: CASSLSANSPLNF.

This clone was observed a handful of times. This clone may be a read error of a much larger clone one base away. Other DNA sequences in the same sample also yield this CDR3. J is TRBJ2-1 and V is TRBV12-5; a weak D match, TRBD2 (6 bases). Germline V CDR1 and CDR2: LGHNT, FRNRAP. This CDR3 spans 18 amino acids. The CDR3 here is CASGLVLGGRGSYNEQFF. The CDR3 coding sequence is TGTGCTAGTGGCTTGGTACTTGGAGGGAGAGGCTCCTACAATGAGCAGTTCTTC.

This clone appeared many times. CDR3: CASSLAGGSAGELFF. The CDR3 DNA is TGCGCCAGCAGCTTGGCCGGGGGGAGTGCCGGGGAGCTGTTTTTT. The chain recombines TRBV5-1 with TRBJ2-2; TRBD2 matches at 7 bases. This CDR3 is built from 15 residues. J was trimmed by 6 bases and V by 0 bases; bases with no gene match: 5. The germline V gene encodes CDR1 SGHRS and CDR2 YFSETQ. The full variable domain, rest sourced from reference TRBV5-1 and TRBJ2-2, is KAGVTQTPRYLIKTRGQQVTLSCSPISGHRSVSWYQQTPGQGLQFLFEYFSETQRNKGNFPGRFSGRQFSNSRSEMNVSTLELGDSALYLCASSLAGGSAGELFFGEGSRLTVL.

This clone occurred many times. The chain combines TRBV25-1 with TRBJ2-5; the D is unclear. This CDR3 has 13 residues. Germline CDR1 reads MGHDK; CDR2 reads SYGVNS. The V end lost 1 base, the J end lost 5 bases, and 8 bases lay between the germline ends. For the CDR3, the DNA is TGTGCCAGCAGTGAATTCCTAGGGGAGACCCAGTACTTC. Translation: CASSEFLGETQYF.

This clone was observed at least ten times. The CDR3 protein is CASRSQAGRTNEQFF. The CDR3 nucleotides read TGTGCCAGCAGATCACAGGCTGGCAGGACCAATGAGCAGTTCTTC. The gene calls are TRBV12-3 or TRBV12-4 and TRBJ2-1; D may be TRBD1 (5 bases). The CDR3 is 15 amino acids. Trimming shortened V by 6 bases and J by 6 bases, and 18 bases separated the two germline ends.

Ten or more counts support this clone. This rearrangement joins TRBV20-1 to TRBJ1-1; maybe TRBD1 (5 bases). V was shortened by 2 bases and J by 10 bases, with 17 bases between the two germline ends. The CDR3 totals 13 residues. Germline CDR1 and CDR2: DFQATT and SNEGSKA (reference sequence). The CDR3 loop is CSARSVGERGAFF. The DNA for the CDR3 is TGCAGTGCTAGAAGTGTGGGGGAGAGAGGAGCTTTCTTT.

This clone was recorded many times. V gene TRBV7-9 combines with J gene TRBJ2-1, with 7 bases identical to TRBD1. There are 16 residues in the CDR3. Trimming cost V 5 bases and J 0 bases; bases outside gene matches: 7. Germline CDR1 and CDR2: SEHNR and FQNEAQ (reference sequence). The DNA for the CDR3 is TGTGCCAGCAGCCCCCCGGGACAGAGCTCCTACAATGAGCAGTTCTTC. Translating it yields CASSPPGQSSYNEQFF. Filled out from reference TRBV7-9 and TRBJ2-1, the complete variable domain reads DTGVSQNPRHKITKRGQNVTFRCDPISEHNRLYWYRQTLGQGPEFLTYFQNEAQLEKSRLLSDRFSAERPKGSFSTLEIQRTEQGDSAMYLCASSPPGQSSYNEQFFGPGTRLTVL.

This clone occurred a few times. The CDR3 loop reads CASRLDHSYEQYF. The CDR3 DNA reads as TGTGCCAGCAGACTTGACCATTCCTACGAGCAGTACTTC. V and J are TRBV12-3 or TRBV12-4 and TRBJ2-7; D not certain. V shed 6 bases and J shed 1 base, with 10 bases lying between them. This CDR3 contains 13 residues.

Many counts were recorded for this clone. This rearrangement joins TRBV7-2 to TRBJ1-2, with 8 nucleotides matching TRBD1. This CDR3 spans 14 amino acids. J was trimmed by 4 bases and V by 4 bases; bases with no gene match: 5. CDR1 is SGHTA, CDR2 FQGNSA, per germline. The CDR3 reads CASSSRQGSYGYTF. The CDR3 DNA sequence: TGTGCCAGCAGCTCACGACAGGGGAGCTATGGCTACACCTTC.

In this sample, this clone turned up many times. V usage is TRBV27 and J usage is TRBJ1-1; D gene ambiguous. This CDR3 comprises 14 residues. Trimming took off 3 bases at V and 1 base at J, with 9 bases between the two ends. CDR1 is MNHEY, CDR2 SMNVEV, per germline (reference sequence). The CDR3 coding sequence is TGTGCCAGCAGTTTTGGGAGAAAGAACACTGAAGCTTTCTTT. Protein: CASSFGRKNTEAFF.

This clone occurred many times. This chain connects TRBV30 to TRBJ1-2; D not resolved. Germline V gene sequence: CDR1 GTSNPN, CDR2 SVGIG (reference sequence). The length of the CDR3 is 13 residues. V lost 2 bases and J lost 2, with 9 bases in between. This CDR3 reads CAWSIKPNYGYTF. CDR3 DNA: TGTGCCTGGAGTATAAAGCCAAACTATGGCTACACCTTC.

This clone was observed at least ten times. The gene calls are TRBV6-1 and TRBJ1-1, with D possibly being TRBD1 (5 bases). Germline V gives CDR1 MNHNS, CDR2 SASEGT. V was clipped by 10 bases and J by 1 base, with 13 bases between them. This CDR3 is built from 13 residues. CDR3 in amino acids: CATVGGRNTEAFF. Written as DNA, the CDR3 is TGTGCCACCGTGGGGGGACGGAACACTGAAGCTTTCTTT.

This clone occurred many times. This chain connects TRBV20-1 to TRBJ1-1; D may be TRBD1 (5 bases). This CDR3 has 11 residues. From germline, CDR1 is DFQATT and CDR2 SNEGSKA (reference sequence). The CDR3 coding sequence is TGCGGGTTGCAGGGGAACACTGAAGCTTTCTTT. The encoded protein is CGLQGNTEAFF.

The chain recombines TRBV12-3 or TRBV12-4 with TRBJ2-7; D unclear. V lost 8 bases and J lost 4, with 9 bases in between. The CDR3 is 11 residues long. Here the CDR3 DNA reads TGTGCCAGCGGGTCTTATTACGAGCAGTACTTC. Its translation is CASGSYYEQYF.

The genes are TRBV29-1 and TRBJ2-3, with D possibly TRBD1 on 5 matching bases. Trimming removed 4 bases from V and 6 bases from J, with 11 bases in between. Looked up from germline, CDR1 is SQVTM and CDR2 is ANQGSEA. The CDR3 has 12 amino acids. CDR3 protein: CSVGQGGDTQYF. The CDR3 bases are TGCAGCGTTGGGCAGGGTGGGGATACGCAGTATTTT.

This clone was detected many times. The chain has TRBV10-3 and TRBJ2-5; D might be TRBD1 or TRBD2, each matching 5 bases. This CDR3 has 14 residues. Trimming cost V 2 bases and J 4 bases, with 11 bases left between them. Per the germline V gene, CDR1 is ENHRY and CDR2 is SYGVKD. The CDR3 is CAISETGGLETQYF. The CDR3 DNA reads TGTGCCATCAGTGAGACAGGAGGTTTAGAGACCCAGTACTTC.

This clone appeared many times. The chain recombines TRBV7-2 with TRBJ2-1, with 10 bases matching TRBD2. Trimming at V came to 0 bases and at J to 0 bases, leaving 5 bases not matched to a gene. Looked up from germline, CDR1 is SGHTA and CDR2 is FQGNSA. The CDR3 runs to 18 residues. For the CDR3, the DNA is TGTGCCAGCAGCTTAGCCGGACTAGCGGAGAGCTCCTACAATGAGCAGTTCTTC. Its protein is CASSLAGLAESSYNEQFF.

Note on this clone: Mismatch with germline at one junction end may stem from a read error. The V call is TRBV5-8, the J call TRBJ1-2; D not resolved. CDR1 SGHTS and CDR2 YDEGEE come from the germline V gene. The CDR3 totals 14 residues. The CDR3 bases are TGTGCCAGCACCCGGGAAGCGATTAACTATGGCTGCACCTTC. Protein sequence: CASTREAINYGCTF.

This clone was detected only a few times. The chain carries TRBV2 and TRBJ1-2; TRBD1 is a possible D gene (5 bases). This CDR3 region has 12 residues. V was shortened by 5 bases and J by 6 bases, with 10 bases between the two germline ends. Germline lookup yields CDR1 SNHLY and CDR2 FYNNEI. The CDR3 DNA follows: TGTGCCAGCAGTAGGCAGGGAAATGGCTACACCTTC. Encoded protein: CASSRQGNGYTF.